Sequencing of this T cell receptor (beta chain) was carried out in a study of T cells expressing NK-cell markers. This CDR3 contains 13 residues. Germline CDR1 and CDR2: ENHRY and SYGVKD. Following a re-call of the 5' RACE reads, TCRdb has one entry per CDR3 protein and lacks DNA. This table lists about 540,000 distinct CDR3 sequences. The chain joins TRBV10-3 to TRBJ2-7. The TCR originated in a man younger than 35 in good health. Specimen: blood T cells: a sorted CD56 or NKG2C T cell subset, CD4+ or CD8+ T cells, or bulk PBMC T cells (not recorded which). CDR3 loop: CAITNSEFYEQYF.